This TCR beta chain appears in the sequencing data of a study of cytomegalovirus exposure and HLA in healthy donors. General observations from the study: Immune exposure information available was restricted to CMV serostatus. Later analysis identified 15,000 to 20,000 TCR beta sequences associated with HLA alleles, using a false discovery rate threshold of 0.05.

The primer mix had 60 Vbeta and 13 Jbeta primers. Data came from immunoSEQ multiplex PCR; TCRdb stores just in-frame clones and leaves some out. The sample has around 130,000 clones; around 84% are singletons. A word on this clone: Its antigen remains unidentified.

This CDR3 contains 15 residues. V lost 7 bases, J lost 3 bases, and 12 bases stayed unmatched. The sequencing input was PBMCs. This clonotype was sampled from a woman between 18 and 30 years old in good health and CMV-seropositive. The chain joins TRBV23-1 to TRBJ2-7; 7 bases agree with TRBD2. TRBV23-1 is an open reading frame whose function is uncertain. CDR3 nucleotide sequence: TGCGCCAGCAAGACCAGCGGGGAGCTATTCTACGAGCAGTACTTC. It codes for CASKTSGELFYEQYF.